A selection of T cell receptor beta chains follows, all from one sample in a study of CD8+CD57+ T cells in acquired aplastic anemia. TCRdb reprocessed the reads with MiXCR, giving one entry per CDR3 protein. The sample has some 92,000 distinct CDR3 sequences; about 63% are singletons. Sequenced sample: sorted CD4+, CD8+, or CD8+CD57+ T cells (not recorded which) from PBMCs. The receptors were sampled from a human donor with aplastic anemia. Both conserved end residues are part of each CDR3. Each record gives: D gene, V gene, CDR3 length, clone size, J gene, CDR3 DNA, CDR3 protein. The D gene is left open where the match is weak. Some rows mark clone size as missing; the rest say once, few, many or name a class of expanded clone.

D: TRBD1
V: TRBV20-1
length: 14
size: few
J: TRBJ2-7
DNA: TGCAGTGCTAGAAAGGGACAGGCTCTCTACGAGCAGTACTTC
CDR3: CSARKGQALYEQYF

D: TRBD2
V: TRBV4-2
length: 15
size: many
J: TRBJ2-1
DNA: TGTGCCAGCAGCCAAGACCAGCGGGGGGACGATGAGCAGTTCTTC
CDR3: CASSQDQRGDDEQFF

D: TRBD1
V: TRBV7-2
length: 16
size: -
J: TRBJ1-2
DNA: TGTGCCAGCAGCTTAGCGGGACAGGGGGCTCTCTATGGCTACACCTTC
CDR3: CASSLAGQGALYGYTF

D: TRBD1
V: TRBV7-9
length: 14
size: -
J: TRBJ1-2
DNA: TGTGCCAGCAGCTTAGCGGTGGACAGGGGTGGCTACACCTTC
CDR3: CASSLAVDRGGYTF

D: TRBD1
V: TRBV20-1
length: 15
size: -
J: TRBJ2-3
DNA: TGCAGTGCTAACGTACAGGGGGCAAGCACAGATACGCAGTATTTT
CDR3: CSANVQGASTDTQYF

D: -
V: TRBV20-1
length: 14
size: -
J: TRBJ2-7
DNA: TGCAGTGCTAGTTCCGGACTACCCTCCTACGAGCAGTACTTC
CDR3: CSASSGLPSYEQYF

D: TRBD2
V: TRBV29-1
length: 13
size: -
J: TRBJ2-2
DNA: TGCAGCGTTCAGCGGGGAAGCACCGGGGAGCTGTTTTTT
CDR3: CSVQRGSTGELFF

D: -
V: TRBV10-3
length: 15
size: -
J: TRBJ1-2
DNA: TGTGCCATTGGACAGAGCCCAGACTCTAACTATGGCTACACCTTC
CDR3: CAIGQSPDSNYGYTF

D: TRBD1
V: TRBV4-2
length: 16
size: -
J: TRBJ2-7
DNA: TGTGCCAGCAGCCTCTTACCGGGACAGGGCCCTTACGAGCAGTACTTC
CDR3: CASSLLPGQGPYEQYF

D: -
V: TRBV4-1
length: 13
size: once
J: TRBJ2-7
DNA: TGCGCCAGCAGCCAAGGGAAGGGTTCCGAGCAGTACTTC
CDR3: CASSQGKGSEQYF

D: TRBD1
V: TRBV10-3
length: 16
size: many
J: TRBJ2-5
DNA: TGTGCCATCAGTGTGGGGACAGGGCCGAACCAAGAGGCCCAGTACTTC
CDR3: CAISVGTGPNQEAQYF

D: -
V: TRBV2
length: 13
size: few
J: TRBJ1-6
DNA: TGTGCCAGCAGTTTCGAACAAGATTCACCCCTCCACTTT
CDR3: CASSFEQDSPLHF

D: -
V: TRBV7-3
length: 12
size: once
J: TRBJ2-5
DNA: TGTGCCAGCAGCTTCCCGGGGTGGGGCCAGTACTTC
CDR3: CASSFPGWGQYF

D: -
V: TRBV4-1
length: 11
size: -
J: TRBJ2-7
DNA: TGCGCCAGCAGCAATTACTACGAGCAGTACTTC
CDR3: CASSNYYEQYF

D: -
V: TRBV7-8
length: 16
size: -
J: TRBJ1-6
DNA: TGTGCCAGCAGCCCGACGGACACGGATTATAATTCGCCCCTCCACTTT
CDR3: CASSPTDTDYNSPLHF

D: TRBD2
V: TRBV15
length: 16
size: -
J: TRBJ2-1
DNA: TGTGCCACCAGCAGAGATTGGCGGGGGGGCCACAATGAGCAGTTCTTC
CDR3: CATSRDWRGGHNEQFF

D: -
V: TRBV2
length: 13
size: -
J: TRBJ2-5
DNA: TGTGCCAGCAGCGGAACGGTTAAAGAGACCCGGTACTTC
CDR3: CASSGTVKETRYF

D: -
V: TRBV25-1
length: 15
size: many
J: TRBJ1-1
DNA: TGTGCCAGCCCAAAGGAACCCCGTACGAACACTGAAGCTTTCTTT
CDR3: CASPKEPRTNTEAFF

D: -
V: TRBV7-6
length: 16
size: -
J: TRBJ2-2
DNA: TGTGCCAGCAGCTCCAGTGGAGGGGCCAGCTTCGGGGAGCTGTTTTTT
CDR3: CASSSSGGASFGELFF

D: -
V: TRBV20-1
length: 15
size: -
J: TRBJ2-1
DNA: TGCAGTGCTAGATCCAGGGGTGGGTCCTACAATGAGCAGTTCTTC
CDR3: CSARSRGGSYNEQFF

D: -
V: TRBV24-1
length: 12
size: -
J: TRBJ1-1
DNA: TGTGCCACCAGTGATACGGACAGTAGGGCTTTCTTT
CDR3: CATSDTDSRAFF

D: TRBD1
V: TRBV7-9
length: 15
size: -
J: TRBJ1-5
DNA: TGTGCCAGCAGCTCCGGGACAGCGTCTGGTCAGCCCCAGCATTTT
CDR3: CASSSGTASGQPQHF

D: TRBD1
V: TRBV19
length: 15
size: -
J: TRBJ1-5
DNA: TGTGCCAGTAGTATTGACAGGGGGTACAATCAGCCCCAGCATTTT
CDR3: CASSIDRGYNQPQHF

D: TRBD1
V: TRBV12-3/TRBV12-4
length: 15
size: -
J: TRBJ1-6
DNA: TGTGCCAGCAGTTTGGCTGACAGGGACAATTCACCCCTCCACTTT
CDR3: CASSLADRDNSPLHF

D: TRBD2
V: TRBV11-2
length: 15
size: -
J: TRBJ2-1
DNA: TGTGCCAGCAGCTTAGGACTAGCGGGAGAAAATGAGCAGTTCTTC
CDR3: CASSLGLAGENEQFF

D: TRBD1
V: TRBV19
length: 14
size: -
J: TRBJ2-3
DNA: TGTGCCAGTAGTACACAGGGGGCACCAGATACGCAGTATTTT
CDR3: CASSTQGAPDTQYF

D: -
V: TRBV29-1
length: 12
size: few
J: TRBJ2-7
DNA: TGCAGCGTTTTCGGTAGTCGGTACGAGCAGTACTTC
CDR3: CSVFGSRYEQYF

D: -
V: TRBV2
length: 14
size: -
J: TRBJ1-6
DNA: TGTGCCGGGCTGATAGGGGGCTATAATTCACCCCTCCACTTT
CDR3: CAGLIGGYNSPLHF

D: TRBD1
V: TRBV24-1
length: 15
size: -
J: TRBJ1-4
DNA: TGTGCCACCAGTGACCGGGGACAGGGCGGTGAAAAACTGTTTTTT
CDR3: CATSDRGQGGEKLFF

D: TRBD2
V: TRBV27
length: 16
size: -
J: TRBJ2-7
DNA: TGTGCCAGCAGCCCCAGCCCTAGCGGGAGAGCGTACGAGCAGTACTTC
CDR3: CASSPSPSGRAYEQYF

D: -
V: TRBV5-4
length: 12
size: -
J: TRBJ1-2
DNA: TGTGCCAGCAGCTCAGCAGGGCTTGGCTACACCTTC
CDR3: CASSSAGLGYTF

D: -
V: TRBV9
length: 14
size: -
J: TRBJ2-5
DNA: TGTGCCAGCAGCGGGGGCGGGGCCGGGGAGACCCAGTACTTC
CDR3: CASSGGGAGETQYF

D: -
V: TRBV7-6
length: 13
size: -
J: TRBJ2-7
DNA: TGTGCCAGCAGCACAGGGGAGGGGTACGAGCAGTACTTC
CDR3: CASSTGEGYEQYF

D: TRBD1
V: TRBV5-1
length: 14
size: -
J: TRBJ1-2
DNA: TGCGCCAGCAGCTTGGGGCCCCTTGGACAGGACTACACCTTC
CDR3: CASSLGPLGQDYTF

D: -
V: TRBV10-1
length: 15
size: -
J: TRBJ1-2
DNA: TGCGCCAGCAGTGAGTCGATCTGGACACCCTATGGCTACACCTTC
CDR3: CASSESIWTPYGYTF

D: TRBD1
V: TRBV10-3
length: 13
size: -
J: TRBJ2-7
DNA: TGTGCCATCATGAGGGGGCTCTTGGACGAGCAGTACTTC
CDR3: CAIMRGLLDEQYF

D: -
V: TRBV29-1
length: 12
size: -
J: TRBJ1-1
DNA: TGCAGCGCTACAGGGATGGGCACTGAAGCTTTCTTT
CDR3: CSATGMGTEAFF

D: -
V: TRBV9
length: 13
size: -
J: TRBJ2-7
DNA: TGTGCCAGCAGCGTCCAATCAGGGGCCGAGCAGTACTTC
CDR3: CASSVQSGAEQYF

D: -
V: TRBV10-3
length: 13
size: -
J: TRBJ1-6
DNA: TGTGCCAGCAGCAGCGCGGGTGGATCACCCCTCCACTTT
CDR3: CASSSAGGSPLHF

D: TRBD1
V: TRBV10-2
length: 15
size: many
J: TRBJ1-2
DNA: TGCGCCAGCAGTAAACACCCGGACAGGGGGTATGGCTACACCTTC
CDR3: CASSKHPDRGYGYTF

D: TRBD1
V: TRBV30
length: 13
size: once
J: TRBJ2-1
DNA: TGTGCCTGGAGTGTGGACAGGTCTAATGAGCAGTTCTTC
CDR3: CAWSVDRSNEQFF

D: -
V: TRBV24-1
length: 14
size: -
J: TRBJ2-5
DNA: TGTGCCACCAGTGCGAGATGGGGGCCGGAGACCCAGTACTTC
CDR3: CATSARWGPETQYF

D: TRBD1
V: TRBV20-1
length: 11
size: -
J: TRBJ2-7
DNA: TGCAGTTCGGGACAGAACTACGAGCAGTACTTC
CDR3: CSSGQNYEQYF

D: TRBD1
V: TRBV15
length: 15
size: few
J: TRBJ2-3
DNA: TGTGCCACCAGCAGGGAAAGGGGGCGCACAGATACGCAGTATTTT
CDR3: CATSRERGRTDTQYF

D: -
V: TRBV19
length: 14
size: -
J: TRBJ1-5
DNA: TGTGCCAGTAGTAGAGCCGGGAGCAATCAGCCCCAGCATTTT
CDR3: CASSRAGSNQPQHF

D: -
V: TRBV20-1
length: 12
size: once
J: TRBJ2-7
DNA: TGCAGTGCCCTCAAGAGAGAAAACGAGCAGTACTTC
CDR3: CSALKRENEQYF

D: -
V: TRBV5-5
length: 16
size: once
J: TRBJ1-6
DNA: TGTGCCAGCAGCGCGGACGGACAGCACTATAATTCACCCCTCCACTTT
CDR3: CASSADGQHYNSPLHF

D: TRBD1
V: TRBV15
length: 14
size: few
J: TRBJ2-3
DNA: TGTGCCACCAGCAGTACAGGGGGTTCAGATACGCAGTATTTT
CDR3: CATSSTGGSDTQYF

D: -
V: TRBV6-2/TRBV6-3
length: 16
size: -
J: TRBJ2-5
DNA: TGTGCCAGCAGTTTGGCCCCAGGAGGAAGGCGAGAGACCCAGTACTTC
CDR3: CASSLAPGGRRETQYF

D: TRBD1
V: TRBV25-1
length: 13
size: few
J: TRBJ2-7
DNA: TGTGCCAGCGGGGCGGGACAGGGGTCCGAGCAGTACTTC
CDR3: CASGAGQGSEQYF

D: -
V: TRBV6-4
length: 11
size: -
J: TRBJ1-2
DNA: TGTGCCAGCAGGGGAGGTTGGAGCTACACCTTC
CDR3: CASRGGWSYTF

D: -
V: TRBV25-1
length: 15
size: -
J: TRBJ2-1
DNA: TGTGCCAGCAGTGGCCGGACACTTGGGTACAATGAGCAGTTCTTC
CDR3: CASSGRTLGYNEQFF

D: TRBD1
V: TRBV20-1
length: 14
size: -
J: TRBJ2-5
DNA: TGCAGTGCTAGAGACCGGACAGGGCAAGAGACCCAGTACTTC
CDR3: CSARDRTGQETQYF

D: -
V: TRBV2
length: 11
size: -
J: TRBJ1-2
DNA: TGTGCCAGCAGTGAGCTGGGTGGCTACACCTTC
CDR3: CASSELGGYTF

D: -
V: TRBV29-1
length: 13
size: -
J: TRBJ2-3
DNA: TGCAGCTCTCGGGTATTGAGGACAGATACGCAGTATTTT
CDR3: CSSRVLRTDTQYF